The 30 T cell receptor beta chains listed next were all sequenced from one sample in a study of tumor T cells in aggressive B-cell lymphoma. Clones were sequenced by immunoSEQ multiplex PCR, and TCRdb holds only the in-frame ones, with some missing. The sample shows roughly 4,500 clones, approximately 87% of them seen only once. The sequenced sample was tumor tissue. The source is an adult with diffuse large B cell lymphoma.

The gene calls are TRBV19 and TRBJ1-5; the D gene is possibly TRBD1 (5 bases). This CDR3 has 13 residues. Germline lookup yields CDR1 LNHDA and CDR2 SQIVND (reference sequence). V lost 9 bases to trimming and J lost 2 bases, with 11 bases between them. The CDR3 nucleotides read TGTGCCAGCCGGACATTCGGCAATCAGCCCCAGCATTTT. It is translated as CASRTFGNQPQHF.

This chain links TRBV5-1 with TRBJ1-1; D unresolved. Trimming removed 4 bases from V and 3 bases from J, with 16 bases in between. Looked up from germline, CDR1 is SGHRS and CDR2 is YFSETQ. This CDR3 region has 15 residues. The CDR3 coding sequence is TGCGCCAGCAGCATAGCCCCTCACCGGGACACTGAAGCTTTCTTT. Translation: CASSIAPHRDTEAFF.

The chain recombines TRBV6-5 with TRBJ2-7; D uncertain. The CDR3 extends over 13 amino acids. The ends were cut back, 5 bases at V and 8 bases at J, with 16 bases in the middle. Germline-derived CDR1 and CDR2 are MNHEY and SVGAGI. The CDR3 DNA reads TGTGCCAGCAGTCTACAGAGTGGGTACAAGCAGTACTTC. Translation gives CASSLQSGYKQYF.

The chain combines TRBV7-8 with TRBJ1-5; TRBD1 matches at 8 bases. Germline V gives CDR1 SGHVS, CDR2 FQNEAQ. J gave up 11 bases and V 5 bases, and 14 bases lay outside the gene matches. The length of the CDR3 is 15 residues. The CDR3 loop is CASSLGTGANRAQHF. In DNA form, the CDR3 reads TGTGCCAGCAGCCTTGGGACAGGCGCCAATCGGGCCCAGCATTTT.

CDR3 DNA: TGTGCCAGCAGCCTTGGGACAGTCAAAGGACACGAGCAGTACTTC. It translates to CASSLGTVKGHEQYF. This chain links TRBV7-2 with TRBJ2-7; the match to TRBD1 covers 7 bases. The germline V gene encodes CDR1 SGHTA and CDR2 FQGNSA. CDR3 size: 15 residues. Germline trimming cut 5 bases from V and 5 bases from J; bases unmatched to any gene: 12.

DNA for the CDR3: TGTGCCAGCAGCTGGGGCGGGAGCTACAATGAGCAGTTCTTC. Protein product: CASSWGGSYNEQFF. The rearrangement joins TRBV7-2 to TRBJ2-1; 7 bases fit TRBD2. CDR1 is SGHTA and CDR2 is FQGNSA in the germline V gene. With 4 bases clipped from V and 3 bases from J, the junction kept 3 bases outside the gene matches. This CDR3 comprises 14 residues.

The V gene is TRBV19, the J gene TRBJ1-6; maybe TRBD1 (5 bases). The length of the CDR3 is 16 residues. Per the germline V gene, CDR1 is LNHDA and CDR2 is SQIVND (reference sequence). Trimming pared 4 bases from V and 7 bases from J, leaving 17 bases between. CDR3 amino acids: CASSKGQTPVNSPLHF. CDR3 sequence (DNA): TGTGCCAGTAGTAAGGGGCAGACGCCCGTCAATTCACCCCTCCACTTT.

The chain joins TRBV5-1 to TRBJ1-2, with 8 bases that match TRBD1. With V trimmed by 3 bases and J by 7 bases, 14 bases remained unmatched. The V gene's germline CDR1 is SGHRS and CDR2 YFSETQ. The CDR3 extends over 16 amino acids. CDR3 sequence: CASSYGGDQGARGYTF. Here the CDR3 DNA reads TGCGCCAGCAGCTATGGGGGAGATCAGGGGGCGCGTGGCTACACCTTC.

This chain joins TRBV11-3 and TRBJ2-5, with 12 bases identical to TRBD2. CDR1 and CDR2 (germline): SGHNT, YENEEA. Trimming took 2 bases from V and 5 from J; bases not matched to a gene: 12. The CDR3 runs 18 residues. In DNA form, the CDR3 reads TGTGCCAGCAGCTTACTAGCGGGGGGGCCAGGTGAATCCGAGACCCAGTACTTC. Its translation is CASSLLAGGPGESETQYF.

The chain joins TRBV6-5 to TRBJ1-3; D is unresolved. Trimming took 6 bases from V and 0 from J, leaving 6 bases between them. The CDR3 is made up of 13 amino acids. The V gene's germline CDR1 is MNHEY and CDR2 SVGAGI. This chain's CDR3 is CASRRGSGNTIYF. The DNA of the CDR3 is TGTGCCAGCAGAAGAGGCTCTGGAAACACCATATATTTT.

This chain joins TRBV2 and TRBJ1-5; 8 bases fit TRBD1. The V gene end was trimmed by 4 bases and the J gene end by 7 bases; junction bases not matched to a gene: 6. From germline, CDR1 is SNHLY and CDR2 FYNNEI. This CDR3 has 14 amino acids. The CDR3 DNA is TGTGCCAGCAGTGGTGGACAGGGCGAGCAGCCCCAGCATTTT. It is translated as CASSGGQGEQPQHF.

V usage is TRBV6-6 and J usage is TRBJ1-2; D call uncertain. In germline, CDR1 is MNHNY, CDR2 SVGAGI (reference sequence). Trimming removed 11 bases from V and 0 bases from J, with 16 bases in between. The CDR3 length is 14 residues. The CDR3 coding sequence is TGTGCCGTTGAAGCCACGAGATCTAACTATGGCTACACCTTC. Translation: CAVEATRSNYGYTF.

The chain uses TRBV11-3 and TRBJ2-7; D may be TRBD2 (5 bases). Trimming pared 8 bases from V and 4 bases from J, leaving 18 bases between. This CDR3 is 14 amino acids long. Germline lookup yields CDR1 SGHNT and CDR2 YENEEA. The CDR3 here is CASSWTLDPYEQYF. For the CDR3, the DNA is TGTGCCAGCTCGTGGACTTTGGACCCTTACGAGCAGTACTTC. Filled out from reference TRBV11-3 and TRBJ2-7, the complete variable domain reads EAGVVQSPRYKIIEKKQPVAFWCNPISGHNTLYWYLQNLGQGPELLIRYENEEAVDDSQLPKDRFSAERLKGVDSTLKIQPAELGDSAVYLCASSWTLDPYEQYFGPGTRLTVT.

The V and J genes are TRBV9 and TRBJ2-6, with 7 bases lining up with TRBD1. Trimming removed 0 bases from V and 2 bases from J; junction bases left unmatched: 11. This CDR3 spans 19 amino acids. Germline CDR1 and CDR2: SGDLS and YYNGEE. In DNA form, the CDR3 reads TGTGCCAGCAGCGTAGGGTCAGGGGGTGCTGCAGCTGGGGCCAACGTCCTGACTTTC. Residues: CASSVGSGGAAAGANVLTF. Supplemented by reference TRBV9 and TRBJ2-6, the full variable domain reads DSGVTQTPKHLITATGQRVTLRCSPRSGDLSVYWYQQSLDQGLQFLIQYYNGEERAKGNILERFSAQQFPDLHSELNLSSLELGDSALYFCASSVGSGGAAAGANVLTFGAGSRLTVL.

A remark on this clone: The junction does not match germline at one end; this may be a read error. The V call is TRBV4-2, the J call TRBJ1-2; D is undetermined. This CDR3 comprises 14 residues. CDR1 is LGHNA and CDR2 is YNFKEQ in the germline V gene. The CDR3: CASSQERRDYGYTF. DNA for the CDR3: TGTGCCAGCAGTCAAGAGAGACGGGACTATGGCTACACCTTC.

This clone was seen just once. The CDR3 sequence: CASSLGGAREETQYF. The CDR3 region has the DNA TGTGCCAGCAGCCTCGGGGGGGCCAGGGAAGAGACCCAGTACTTC. This chain joins TRBV7-3 and TRBJ2-5; 8 nucleotides align to TRBD2. The CDR3 sequence is 15 residues long. The V segment lost 5 bases and the J segment 3 bases; nucleotides outside the gene matches: 8. Per the germline V gene, CDR1 is SGHTA and CDR2 is FQGTGA. Together with reference TRBV7-3 and TRBJ2-5, the CDR3 gives the full variable domain: GAGVSQTPSNKVTEKGKYVELRCDPISGHTALYWYRQSLGQGPEFLIYFQGTGAADDSGLPNDRFFAVRPEGSVSTLKIQRTERGDSAVYLCASSLGGAREETQYFGPGTRLLVL.

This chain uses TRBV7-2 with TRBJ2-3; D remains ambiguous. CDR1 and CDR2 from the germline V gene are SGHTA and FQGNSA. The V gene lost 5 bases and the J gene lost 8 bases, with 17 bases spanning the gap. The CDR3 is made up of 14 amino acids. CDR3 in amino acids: CASSPLSSFPTQYF. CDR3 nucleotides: TGTGCCAGCAGCCCCCTTTCTTCCTTTCCTACGCAGTATTTT.

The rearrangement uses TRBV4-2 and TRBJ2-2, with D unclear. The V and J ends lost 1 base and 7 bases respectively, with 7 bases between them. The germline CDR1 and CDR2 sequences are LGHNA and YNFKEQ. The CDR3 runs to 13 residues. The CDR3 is CASSQVQVGELFF. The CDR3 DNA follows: TGTGCCAGCAGCCAAGTCCAGGTCGGGGAGCTGTTTTTT.

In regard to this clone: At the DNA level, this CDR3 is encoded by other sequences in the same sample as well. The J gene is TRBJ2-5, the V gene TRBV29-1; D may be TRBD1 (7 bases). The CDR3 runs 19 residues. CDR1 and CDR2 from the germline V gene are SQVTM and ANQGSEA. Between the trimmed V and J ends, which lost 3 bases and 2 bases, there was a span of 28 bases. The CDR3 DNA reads TGCAGCGTTGAGGACCCCAAGCAATTGGAGGGGGCGTCTCAAGAGACCCAGTACTTC. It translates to CSVEDPKQLEGASQETQYF.

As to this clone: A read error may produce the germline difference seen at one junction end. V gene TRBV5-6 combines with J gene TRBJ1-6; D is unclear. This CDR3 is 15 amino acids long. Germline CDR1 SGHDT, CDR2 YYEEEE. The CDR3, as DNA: TGTGCCAGCAGCTTTTTACGCTCCTATAATTCCCCCCTCCACTTT. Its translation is CASSFLRSYNSPLHF.

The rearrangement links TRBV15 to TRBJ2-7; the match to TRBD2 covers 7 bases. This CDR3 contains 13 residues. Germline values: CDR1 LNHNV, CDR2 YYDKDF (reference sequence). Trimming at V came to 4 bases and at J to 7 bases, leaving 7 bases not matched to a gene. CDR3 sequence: CATSIGRDYEQYF. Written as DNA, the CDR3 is TGTGCCACCAGCATAGGCAGGGACTATGAGCAGTACTTC.

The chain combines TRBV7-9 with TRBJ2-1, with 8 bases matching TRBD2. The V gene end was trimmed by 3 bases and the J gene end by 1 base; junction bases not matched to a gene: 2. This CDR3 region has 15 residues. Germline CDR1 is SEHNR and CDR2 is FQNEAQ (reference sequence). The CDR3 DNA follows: TGTGCCAGCAGCTTTCCTAGCGGGTCCTACAATGAGCAGTTCTTC. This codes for CASSFPSGSYNEQFF. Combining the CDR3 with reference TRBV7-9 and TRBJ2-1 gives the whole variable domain DTGVSQNPRHKITKRGQNVTFRCDPISEHNRLYWYRQTLGQGPEFLTYFQNEAQLEKSRLLSDRFSAERPKGSFSTLEIQRTEQGDSAMYLCASSFPSGSYNEQFFGPGTRLTVL.

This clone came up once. The DNA for the CDR3 is TGTGCCAGCAGCGTAGAAAGTCAGAACCACCAAGAGACCCAGTACTTC. Its protein product is CASSVESQNHQETQYF. V usage is TRBV9 and J usage is TRBJ2-5, with unresolved D. Trimming took 0 bases from V and 0 from J, leaving 12 bases between them. Germline V gene sequence: CDR1 SGDLS, CDR2 YYNGEE. The CDR3 is made up of 16 amino acids.

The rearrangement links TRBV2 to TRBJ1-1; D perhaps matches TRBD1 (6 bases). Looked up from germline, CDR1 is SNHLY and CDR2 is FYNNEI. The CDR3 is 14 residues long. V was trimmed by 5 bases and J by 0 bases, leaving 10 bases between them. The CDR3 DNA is TGTGCCAGCAGTTTGACAGGCATGAACACTGAAGCTTTCTTT. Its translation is CASSLTGMNTEAFF.

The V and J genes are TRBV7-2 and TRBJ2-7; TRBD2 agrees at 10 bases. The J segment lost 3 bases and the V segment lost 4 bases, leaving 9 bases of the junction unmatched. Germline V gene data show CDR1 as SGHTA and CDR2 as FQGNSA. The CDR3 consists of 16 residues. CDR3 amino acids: CASSSRGQRGGYEQYF. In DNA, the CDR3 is TGTGCCAGCAGCTCCCGGGGACAGCGGGGGGGCTACGAGCAGTACTTC. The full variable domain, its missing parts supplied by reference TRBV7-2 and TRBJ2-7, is GAGVSQSPSNKVTEKGKDVELRCDPISGHTALYWYRQSLGQGLEFLIYFQGNSAPDKSGLPSDRFSAERTGGSVSTLTIQRTQQEDSAVYLCASSSRGQRGGYEQYFGPGTRLTVT.

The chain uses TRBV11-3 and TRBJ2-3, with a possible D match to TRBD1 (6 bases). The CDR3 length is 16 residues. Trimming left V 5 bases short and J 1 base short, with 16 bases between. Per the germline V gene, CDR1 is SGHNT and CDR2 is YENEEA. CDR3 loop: CASSKQGAPGTDTQYF. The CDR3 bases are TGTGCCAGCAGCAAACAGGGAGCTCCTGGCACAGATACGCAGTATTTT.

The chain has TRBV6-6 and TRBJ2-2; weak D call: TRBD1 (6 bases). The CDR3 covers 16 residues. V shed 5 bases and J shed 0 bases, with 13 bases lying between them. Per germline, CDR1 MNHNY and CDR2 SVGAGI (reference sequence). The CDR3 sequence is CASSQTGAPNTGELFF. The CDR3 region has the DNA TGTGCCAGCAGTCAGACAGGAGCTCCGAACACCGGGGAGCTGTTTTTT.

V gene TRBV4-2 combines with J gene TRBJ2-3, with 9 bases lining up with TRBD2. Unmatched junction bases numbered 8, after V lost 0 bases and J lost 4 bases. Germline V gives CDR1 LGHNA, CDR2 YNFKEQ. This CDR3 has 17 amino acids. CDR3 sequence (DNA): TGTGCCAGCAGCCAAGATCCGGGCGGGGGGGCGTCAGATACGCAGTATTTT. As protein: CASSQDPGGGASDTQYF.

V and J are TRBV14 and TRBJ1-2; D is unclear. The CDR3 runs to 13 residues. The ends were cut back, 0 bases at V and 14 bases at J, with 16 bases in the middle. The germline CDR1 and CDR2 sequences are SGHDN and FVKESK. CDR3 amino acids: CASSQDNWSGYTF. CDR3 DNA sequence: TGTGCCAGCAGCCAAGATAATTGGAGTGGGTATACCTTC.

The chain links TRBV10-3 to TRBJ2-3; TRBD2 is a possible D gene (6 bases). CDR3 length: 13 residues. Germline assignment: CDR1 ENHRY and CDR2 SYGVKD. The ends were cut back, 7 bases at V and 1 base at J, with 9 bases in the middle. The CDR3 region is CAIIASGTDTQYF. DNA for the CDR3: TGTGCCATCATAGCTAGCGGCACAGATACGCAGTATTTT.